A single sample gave rise to the 15 T cell receptor beta chains below, sequenced in a study of blood T cell repertoires in COVID-19 (TCRdb year 2020). The library was built by means of the immunoSEQ multiplex PCR assay. The immuneACCESS repertoire file appears here via TCRdb, limited to in-frame rearrangements. These files lack a portion of the clones; in checked studies, under half of the deficit traces to unresolved V genes, and the cause of the others is not known. The sample yields a few hundred thousand clones; approximately 82% were counted once. The ten biggest clones cover 2.5% to 3.5% of the sample. Sequenced: peripheral blood. Every receptor here comes from a woman aged 18-29 years with acute or convalescent COVID-19.

This clone is a singleton in its sample. The rearrangement uses TRBV11-3 and TRBJ2-7; 7 nucleotides match TRBD1. Trimming took 5 bases from V and 1 from J; bases not matched to a gene: 11. Germline values: CDR1 SGHNT, CDR2 YENEEA. The CDR3 totals 16 residues. The CDR3, as DNA: TGTGCCAGCAGCCACCCCCGGACAGGCGATTCCTACGAGCAGTACTTC. As protein: CASSHPRTGDSYEQYF.

V gene TRBV15 combines with J gene TRBJ2-1; 9 positions agree with TRBD2. Losses at the gene ends were 3 bases for V and 3 bases for J; bases not matched to a gene: 3. This CDR3 spans 15 amino acids. Germline V gene data show CDR1 as LNHNV and CDR2 as YYDKDF (reference sequence). The CDR3 bases are TGTGCCACCAGCAGGGAACTAGCGGGCTACAATGAGCAGTTCTTC. This translates into CATSRELAGYNEQFF.

This clone was picked up a small number of times. The chain has TRBV5-1 and TRBJ2-6; 8 bases are shared with TRBD1. Trimming at V came to 0 bases and at J to 2 bases, leaving 7 bases not matched to a gene. The CDR3 contains 18 residues. CDR1 and CDR2 (germline): SGHRS, YFSETQ. CDR3: CASSLAQTGATGANVLTF. The CDR3 nucleotides are TGCGCCAGCAGCTTGGCCCAGACAGGGGCAACTGGGGCCAACGTCCTGACTTTC.

This chain joins TRBV12-3 or TRBV12-4 and TRBJ2-7; unclear D gene. This CDR3 contains 13 residues. The V end lost 3 bases, the J end lost 2 bases, and 8 bases lay between the germline ends. CDR3 region: CASSFIVAYEQYF. Here the CDR3 DNA reads TGTGCCAGCAGTTTTATAGTCGCCTACGAGCAGTACTTC.

The chain links TRBV7-9 to TRBJ1-1, with unresolved D. The CDR3 contains 17 residues. Looked up from germline, CDR1 is SEHNR and CDR2 is FQNEAQ (reference sequence). V was trimmed by 2 bases and J by 4 bases, leaving 20 bases between them. In DNA form, the CDR3 reads TGTGCCAGCAGCTTATTCGGGAGAACAAGAGAGGGCACTGAAGCTTTCTTT. It encodes CASSLFGRTREGTEAFF.

This chain joins TRBV7-8 and TRBJ1-5; the D gene is possibly TRBD1 (6 bases). Germline V gives CDR1 SGHVS, CDR2 FQNEAQ. The CDR3 loop spans 16 amino acids. The V end lost 6 bases, the J end lost 0 bases, and 15 bases lay between the germline ends. Here the CDR3 DNA reads TGTGCCAGCAGGACGGGACATTTTGATAGCAATCAGCCCCAGCATTTT. This encodes CASRTGHFDSNQPQHF.

This CDR3 reads CSVGQGRNQPQHF. In DNA form, the CDR3 reads TGCAGCGTGGGGCAGGGGCGCAATCAGCCCCAGCATTTT. The chain recombines TRBV29-1 with TRBJ1-5; a possible D gene is TRBD1 (6 bases). CDR1 and CDR2 from the germline V gene are SQVTM and ANQGSEA. V was clipped by 6 bases and J by 2 bases, with 11 bases between them. CDR3 length: 13 residues.

The chain combines TRBV30 with TRBJ1-2; D is ambiguous. This CDR3 region has 12 residues. Germline CDR1 GTSNPN, CDR2 SVGIG (reference sequence). Trimming took 2 bases from V and 8 from J, leaving 12 bases between them. The CDR3 DNA sequence: TGTGCCTGGAGTCTATTCTGGTCAGGCTACACCTTC. It translates to CAWSLFWSGYTF. Drawing the rest from reference TRBV30 and TRBJ1-2, the complete variable domain is SQTIHQWPATLVQPVGSPLSLECTVEGTSNPNLYWYRQAAGRGLQLLFYSVGIGQISSEVPQNLSASRPQDRQFILSSKKLLLSDSGFYLCAWSLFWSGYTFGSGTRLTVV.

The chain uses TRBV5-1 and TRBJ2-3; D ambiguous. CDR3 length: 14 amino acids. Germline assignment: CDR1 SGHRS and CDR2 YFSETQ. The V end was cut by 0 bases, the J end by 6 bases, with 11 bases between. CDR3 amino acids: CASSLGTYSDTQYF. The CDR3 DNA reads as TGCGCCAGCAGCTTGGGTACCTACAGCGATACGCAGTATTTT.

The chain links TRBV6-5 to TRBJ1-5, with 7 bases fitting TRBD1. Germline CDR1 reads MNHEY; CDR2 reads SVGAGI. Trimming at V came to 6 bases and at J to 7 bases, leaving 12 bases not matched to a gene. The CDR3 runs 15 residues. Written as DNA, the CDR3 is TGTGCCAGCAGCACCCCAAGGGGGCTTGGGCAGCCCCAGCATTTT. Translation gives CASSTPRGLGQPQHF.

This chain links TRBV4-3 with TRBJ2-7, with 7 bases matching TRBD1. Germline CDR1 and CDR2: LGHNA and YSLEER. The trim removed 4 bases at V and 0 bases at J, leaving 3 bases unmatched. The CDR3 totals 14 residues. The DNA of the CDR3 is TGCGCCAGCAGCCCGACAGGGTTCTCCTACGAGCAGTACTTC. It specifies CASSPTGFSYEQYF.

The chain is built from TRBV5-1 and TRBJ1-4; D call uncertain. The V gene lost 1 base and the J gene lost 6 bases, with 10 bases spanning the gap. The CDR3 runs 14 residues. CDR1 and CDR2 from the germline V gene are SGHRS and YFSETQ. In DNA, the CDR3 is TGCGCCAGCAGCTTGAACAGCCAGGATGAAAAACTGTTTTTT. Its protein product is CASSLNSQDEKLFF. Complete variable domain (other parts from reference TRBV5-1 and TRBJ1-4): KAGVTQTPRYLIKTRGQQVTLSCSPISGHRSVSWYQQTPGQGLQFLFEYFSETQRNKGNFPGRFSGRQFSNSRSEMNVSTLELGDSALYLCASSLNSQDEKLFFGSGTQLSVL.

The rearrangement joins TRBV7-9 to TRBJ1-2; 9 nucleotides agree with TRBD1. The J segment lost 3 bases and the V segment lost 4 bases, leaving 3 bases of the junction unmatched. Germline CDR1 SEHNR, CDR2 FQNEAQ (reference sequence). The CDR3 has 14 amino acids. The CDR3 DNA sequence: TGTGCCAGCAGCTCGGACAGGGGCGACTATGGCTACACCTTC. It encodes CASSSDRGDYGYTF.

The rearrangement joins TRBV19 to TRBJ1-1; 7 bases are shared with TRBD1. V was pared by 6 bases and J by 3 bases, with 4 bases of the junction left unmatched. The length of the CDR3 is 13 residues. Germline CDR1 and CDR2: LNHDA and SQIVND (reference sequence). The CDR3 sequence is CASRRDSYTEAFF. The DNA of the CDR3 is TGTGCCAGTAGGCGGGACAGTTACACTGAAGCTTTCTTT.

The gene calls are TRBV13 and TRBJ1-5, with 7 bases matching TRBD1. Trimming at V came to 5 bases and at J to 3 bases, leaving 10 bases not matched to a gene. The CDR3 length is 16 residues. Germline V gene data show CDR1 as PRHDT and CDR2 as FYEKMQ (reference sequence). The chain's CDR3 is CASSQGTARNNQPQHF. For the CDR3, the DNA is TGTGCCAGCAGCCAAGGGACAGCAAGAAACAATCAGCCCCAGCATTTT.